These T cell receptor beta chains were read from a single sample in a study of T-cell reconstitution after alpha-beta-depleted transplantation in children. TCRdb reprocessed the PCR reads via MiXCR and lists one record per CDR3 protein. The table records 110,000 or so distinct CDR3 sequences, approximately 6% of them present only once. Sequencing used PBMCs, mostly from graft donor cells, obtained 360 days after TCRalphabeta/CD19-depleted stem cell transplant. Receptors were obtained from a male patient aged 2 to 9 who had a stem cell transplant for acute lymphoblastic leukemia, so the T cells may come from the graft donor. The CDR3 runs from the conserved cysteine through the conserved F or W. Each record gives: D gene, clone size, J gene, V gene, CDR3 DNA, CDR3 protein. The D gene is left open where the match is weak. Clone size appears in some rows only: once, few, many, or a class for an expanded clone.

TRBD2,many,TRBJ2-1,TRBV4-1,TGCGCCAGCAGCCAAGAGGCCGGGACTAGCGGGAGTGTTGAGCAGTTCTTC,CASSQEAGTSGSVEQFF
NA,NA,TRBJ2-1,TRBV14,TGTGCCAGCAGCCAAGGGACCTTCTCTTACAATGAGCAGTTCTTC,CASSQGTFSYNEQFF
TRBD1,NA,TRBJ2-7,TRBV7-9,TGTGCCAGCAGCTCCCGCGACAGGGGGCAAGTCGAGCAGTACTTC,CASSSRDRGQVEQYF
NA,many,TRBJ2-7,TRBV7-9,TGTGCCAGCGCCGAGCTGGCAGTAGCCTACGAGCAGTACTTC,CASAELAVAYEQYF
NA,NA,TRBJ2-7,TRBV10-3,TGTGCCATCAGTGAGTCGGGGGGTCTGGCCTACGAGCAGTACTTC,CAISESGGLAYEQYF
TRBD1,many,TRBJ2-5,TRBV12-3/TRBV12-4,TGTGCCAGCAGTCTGACGGGACAGCTAGAGACCCAGTACTTC,CASSLTGQLETQYF
NA,many,TRBJ2-5,TRBV27,TGTGCCAGCTGGGGGCTAATACAAGAGACCCAGTACTTC,CASWGLIQETQYF
NA,many,TRBJ2-7,TRBV7-9,TGTGCCAGCAGCTTAGGTTACTCCTACGAGCAGTACTTC,CASSLGYSYEQYF
NA,many,TRBJ2-1,TRBV5-8,TGTGCCAGCAGCGTGGGACTTAGCTCCTACAATGAGCAGTTCTTC,CASSVGLSSYNEQFF
NA,few,TRBJ2-7,TRBV6-1,TGTGCCAGCACGGGACTCATTATGGGCGAGCAGTACTTC,CASTGLIMGEQYF
NA,NA,TRBJ2-7,TRBV9,TGTGCCAGCAGCGTAGGAGGGACAAGGGCCTACGAGCAGTACTTC,CASSVGGTRAYEQYF
NA,few,TRBJ2-7,TRBV18,TGTGCCAGCTCTCCGACAGGGGGACTAGCCGACGTTCGGATGTTCTACGAGCAGTACTTC,CASSPTGGLADVRMFYEQYF
NA,many,TRBJ2-7,TRBV28,TGTGCCAGCCAGAGGGGTCCCTACGAGCAGTACTTC,CASQRGPYEQYF
NA,NA,TRBJ2-7,TRBV21-1,TGTGCCAGCAGCGCTCGGGACAGTCCCAAGCAGTACTTC,CASSARDSPKQYF
NA,NA,TRBJ2-7,TRBV11-2,TGTGCCAGCACCCGGGGAGTTCTCTCCTACGAGCAGTACTTC,CASTRGVLSYEQYF
NA,many,TRBJ2-5,TRBV7-9,TGTGCCAGCAGGTCGCCCCGAGGGGTCCAAGAGACCCAGTACTTC,CASRSPRGVQETQYF
NA,NA,TRBJ2-1,TRBV7-9,TGTGCCAGCAGCTTCAGAGGGGTTAGTGGGTCCTACAATGAGCAGTTCTTC,CASSFRGVSGSYNEQFF
NA,few,TRBJ1-1,TRBV6-2/TRBV6-3,TGTGCCAGCACCCGACCAGGAACTGAAGCTTTCTTT,CASTRPGTEAFF
NA,many,TRBJ2-1,TRBV4-3,TGCGCCAGCAGCCCCGGTAGCGGAAAATACAATGAGCAGTTCTTC,CASSPGSGKYNEQFF
NA,many,TRBJ1-1,TRBV9,TGTGCCAGCAGCGGCTGGGGCCGGCGAACTGAAGCTTTCTTT,CASSGWGRRTEAFF
NA,many,TRBJ2-2,TRBV27,TGTGCCAGCAGTTTGGAACAGGGAAACACCGGGGAGCTGTTTTTT,CASSLEQGNTGELFF
NA,many,TRBJ2-7,TRBV11-2,TGTGCCAGCAGCTTAGTCCCGAGGGTTTCCTACGAGCAGTACTTC,CASSLVPRVSYEQYF
TRBD1,NA,TRBJ2-7,TRBV12-5,TGTGCTAGTGGTTTGGACGTGGACAGGGGGAACTACGAGCAGTACTTC,CASGLDVDRGNYEQYF
TRBD1,many,TRBJ2-7,TRBV28,TGTGCCAGCAGTTTTTGGGACAGATCCTACGAGCAGTACTTC,CASSFWDRSYEQYF
TRBD2,many,TRBJ2-5,TRBV6-5,TGTGCCAGCAGTTCCTTAGCGGGGGGCCCTTTACAAGAGACCCAGTACTTC,CASSSLAGGPLQETQYF
TRBD1,many,TRBJ1-2,TRBV12-3/TRBV12-4,TGTGCCAGCAGCCGGGACAGGGCGCGCCTCTATGGCTACACCTTC,CASSRDRARLYGYTF
NA,NA,TRBJ1-5,TRBV4-3,TGCGCCAGCAGCCAAGGGTGGCGGCGGTCAAGACAGCCCCAGCATTTT,CASSQGWRRSRQPQHF
NA,many,TRBJ2-5,TRBV7-9,TGTGCCAGCAGCTTAGATTACGACCCAGGGGGCGGGAGTGTCCAAGAGACCCAGTACTTC,CASSLDYDPGGGSVQETQYF
TRBD2,NA,TRBJ2-3,TRBV11-1,TGTGCCAGCAGCCCGGGACTAGCGGGGGAGTCTAGCACAGATACGCAGTATTTT,CASSPGLAGESSTDTQYF
TRBD2,many,TRBJ2-7,TRBV7-3,TGTGCCAGCAGCTGGACTAGCGGGGGTGACTACGAGCAGTACTTC,CASSWTSGGDYEQYF
NA,many,TRBJ2-3,TRBV5-1,TGCGCCAGCCGGGACTTCCGCACAGATACGCAGTATTTT,CASRDFRTDTQYF
TRBD1,NA,TRBJ2-7,TRBV4-3,TGCGCCAGCAGCCAAGATAAACAGGGGGCCTACGAGCAGTACTTC,CASSQDKQGAYEQYF
NA,many,TRBJ2-7,TRBV13,TGTGCCAGCAGCTTAGGCCGAGGGTCCGAGCAGTACTTC,CASSLGRGSEQYF
TRBD2,many,TRBJ2-1,TRBV7-2,TGTGCCAGCAGCCCTAGCGGAGGCTACAATGAGCAGTTCTTC,CASSPSGGYNEQFF
NA,NA,TRBJ1-6,TRBV30,TGTGCCTGGAGTAAGGGGGGAAACAATTCACCCCTCCACTTT,CAWSKGGNNSPLHF
NA,few,TRBJ1-1,TRBV5-5,TGTGCCAGCAGCTTGATTAGAGGAACTGACGCTTTCTTT,CASSLIRGTDAFF
NA,many,TRBJ2-7,TRBV10-3,TGTGCCATCAGTGAGAGGTACGAGCAGTACTTC,CAISERYEQYF
NA,many,TRBJ1-5,TRBV10-2,TGCGCCAGCAACGAAATAGGTAATCAGCCCCAGCATTTT,CASNEIGNQPQHF
NA,NA,TRBJ1-5,TRBV15,TGTGCCACCAGCAGAGATTATGAGTATAGCAATCAGCCCCAGCATTTT,CATSRDYEYSNQPQHF
TRBD1,many,TRBJ2-2,TRBV12-3/TRBV12-4,TGTGCCAGCAGTTTACGGGACAGGGCTTCCGGGGAGCTGTTTTTT,CASSLRDRASGELFF
NA,many,TRBJ1-1,TRBV12-3/TRBV12-4,TGTGCCAGCAGTCCCATCAGGAACATGAACACTGAAGCTTTCTTT,CASSPIRNMNTEAFF
TRBD2,many,TRBJ2-1,TRBV10-1,TGCGCCAGCAGTGTGCGGGGGGCTGCCTACAATGAGCAGTTCTTC,CASSVRGAAYNEQFF
TRBD2,many,TRBJ2-3,TRBV4-3,TGCGCCAGCAGCCAAGTCGGGTTTACCCGACTAGCGGGATCAGATACGCAGTATTTT,CASSQVGFTRLAGSDTQYF
NA,few,TRBJ1-6,TRBV20-1,TGCAGTGCTAGAGATCTCGATCCGTTGGACTATAATTCACCCCTCCACTTT,CSARDLDPLDYNSPLHF
TRBD2,many,TRBJ2-1,TRBV7-9,TGTGCCAGCAGTCCGACTAGCGGGAGGGCCTACAATGAGCAGTTCTTC,CASSPTSGRAYNEQFF
NA,many,TRBJ1-2,TRBV4-3,TGCGCCAGCAGCCAAGATAGGGTTACTAACTATGGCTACACCTTC,CASSQDRVTNYGYTF
NA,many,TRBJ2-4,TRBV25-1,TGTGCCAGCAGTGAATGGCGAGCCAAAAACATTCAGTACTTC,CASSEWRAKNIQYF
NA,many,TRBJ2-6,TRBV7-9,TGTGCCAGCCCTCTCAACGGTTTGAGGGGGGCCAACGTCCTGACTTTC,CASPLNGLRGANVLTF
NA,NA,TRBJ1-2,TRBV4-3,TGCGCCAGCAGCCAAGAAGACAGCCAAATCTATGGCTACACCTTC,CASSQEDSQIYGYTF
NA,many,TRBJ2-7,TRBV7-9,TGTGCCAGCAGCTTAGCGGGGAGAGGCGAGCAGTACTTC,CASSLAGRGEQYF
TRBD2,few,TRBJ2-1,TRBV4-3,TGCGCCAGCAGCCCCGTAGCGGGCTCCTACAATGAGCAGTTCTTC,CASSPVAGSYNEQFF
NA,NA,TRBJ1-5,TRBV28,TGCCGGGTGGGGCCCCTTTATAGCAATCAGCCCCAGCATTTT,CRVGPLYSNQPQHF
TRBD2,many,TRBJ2-1,TRBV7-9,TGTGCCAGCAGCCAGACTAGCGGGAGCTCCTACAATGAGCAGTTCTTC,CASSQTSGSSYNEQFF
NA,NA,TRBJ2-7,TRBV4-2,TGTGCCAGCAGCCCACTTGGACACTACGAGCAGTACTTC,CASSPLGHYEQYF
NA,few,TRBJ2-2,TRBV24-1,TGTGCCACCAGTGATTTGCAGAACACCGGGGAGCTGTTTTTT,CATSDLQNTGELFF